This note documents a single T cell receptor (beta chain) sequence. TCRdb used MiXCR to reprocess the RT-PCR reads, holding one entry per CDR3 protein. The table records 900,000 to 1,000,000 distinct CDR3 sequences, about 20% of them present only once. The CDR3 extends over 13 amino acids. Germline-derived CDR1 and CDR2 are SEHNR and FQNEAQ (reference sequence). Trimming pared 5 bases from V and 9 bases from J, leaving 15 bases between. The data were taken from a study of patients and donors after allogeneic stem cell transplantation. The clonotype was recovered from a human donor who was either an allogeneic HSCT recipient or a stem cell or donor lymphocyte infusion donor (not recorded which). It is not recorded whose cells these are; they may come from a transplant donor. The chain has TRBV7-9 and TRBJ2-3; unclear D gene. The sample was blood, either unsorted or a sorted T cell fraction (not recorded which). The CDR3 DNA follows: TGTGCCAGCAGCCCTACCGGCAGGACGACGCAGTATTTT. It encodes CASSPTGRTTQYF.